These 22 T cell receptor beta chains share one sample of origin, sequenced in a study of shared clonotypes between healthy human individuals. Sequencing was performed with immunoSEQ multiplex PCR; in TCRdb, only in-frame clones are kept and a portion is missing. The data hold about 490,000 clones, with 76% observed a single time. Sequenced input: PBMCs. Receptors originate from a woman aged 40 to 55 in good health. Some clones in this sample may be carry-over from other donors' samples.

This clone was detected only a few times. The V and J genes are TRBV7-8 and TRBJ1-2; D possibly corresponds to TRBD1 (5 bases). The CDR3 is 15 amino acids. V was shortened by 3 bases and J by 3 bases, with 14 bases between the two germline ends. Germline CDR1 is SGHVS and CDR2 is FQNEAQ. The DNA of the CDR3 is TGTGCCAGCAGCTTGGGGGATTGGAACTACTATGGCTACACCTTC. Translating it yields CASSLGDWNYYGYTF. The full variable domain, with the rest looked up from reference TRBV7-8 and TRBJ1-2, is GAGVSQSPRYKVAKRGQDVALRCDPISGHVSLFWYQQALGQGPEFLTYFQNEAQLDKSGLPSDRFFAERPEGSVSTLKIQRTQQEDSAVYLCASSLGDWNYYGYTFGSGTRLTVV.

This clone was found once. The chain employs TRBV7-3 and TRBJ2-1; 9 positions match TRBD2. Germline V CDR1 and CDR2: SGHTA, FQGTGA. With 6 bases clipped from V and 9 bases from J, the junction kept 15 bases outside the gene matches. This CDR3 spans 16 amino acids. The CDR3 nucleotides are TGTGCCAGCAGTCCATTGTGGCGGGAGGGCCTTGTTGAGCAGTTCTTC. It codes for CASSPLWREGLVEQFF.

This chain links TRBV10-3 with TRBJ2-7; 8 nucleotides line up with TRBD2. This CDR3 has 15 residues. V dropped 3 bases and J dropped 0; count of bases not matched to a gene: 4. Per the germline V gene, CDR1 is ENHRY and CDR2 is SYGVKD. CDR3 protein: CAISDGGRSSYEQYF. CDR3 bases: TGTGCCATCAGTGACGGCGGGAGGAGCTCCTACGAGCAGTACTTC.

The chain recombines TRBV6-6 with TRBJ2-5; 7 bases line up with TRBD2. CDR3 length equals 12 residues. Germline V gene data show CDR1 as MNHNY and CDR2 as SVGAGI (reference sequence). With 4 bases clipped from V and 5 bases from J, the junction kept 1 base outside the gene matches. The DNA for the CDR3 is TGTGCCAGCAGTTCCGGGGGGGAGACCCAGTACTTC. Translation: CASSSGGETQYF.

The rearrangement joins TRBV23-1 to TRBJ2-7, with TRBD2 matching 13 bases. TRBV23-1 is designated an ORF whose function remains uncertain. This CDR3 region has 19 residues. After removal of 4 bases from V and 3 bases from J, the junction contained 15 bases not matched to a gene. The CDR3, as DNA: TGCGCCAGCAGTCGACCCGAGGGGAGGGGACTAGCGGGACTCTACGAGCAGTACTTC. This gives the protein CASSRPEGRGLAGLYEQYF.

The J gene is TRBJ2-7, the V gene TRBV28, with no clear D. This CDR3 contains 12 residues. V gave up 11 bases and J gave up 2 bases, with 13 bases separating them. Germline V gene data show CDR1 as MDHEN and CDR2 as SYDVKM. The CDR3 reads CASQGSTYEQYF. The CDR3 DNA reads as TGTGCCTCACAAGGGTCAACCTACGAGCAGTACTTC.

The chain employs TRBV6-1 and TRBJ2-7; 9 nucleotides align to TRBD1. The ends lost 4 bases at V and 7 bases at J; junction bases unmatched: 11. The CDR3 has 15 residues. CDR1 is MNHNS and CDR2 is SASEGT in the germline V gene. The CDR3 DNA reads TGTGCCAGCAGTGCGAGACAGGGGGTTACCTTTGAGCAGTACTTC. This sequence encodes CASSARQGVTFEQYF.

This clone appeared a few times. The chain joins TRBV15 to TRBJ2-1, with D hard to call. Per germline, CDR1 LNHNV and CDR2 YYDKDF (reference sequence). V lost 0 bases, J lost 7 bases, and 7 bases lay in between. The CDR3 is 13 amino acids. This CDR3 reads CATSRDHGNEQFF. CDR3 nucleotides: TGTGCCACCAGCAGAGATCATGGAAATGAGCAGTTCTTC.

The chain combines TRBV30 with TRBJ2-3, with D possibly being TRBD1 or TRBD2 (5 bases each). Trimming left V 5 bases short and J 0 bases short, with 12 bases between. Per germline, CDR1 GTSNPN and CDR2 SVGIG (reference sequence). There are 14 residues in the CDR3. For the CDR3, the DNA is TGTGCCTGGGGGGGAGTGACCAGCACAGATACGCAGTATTTT. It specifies CAWGGVTSTDTQYF.

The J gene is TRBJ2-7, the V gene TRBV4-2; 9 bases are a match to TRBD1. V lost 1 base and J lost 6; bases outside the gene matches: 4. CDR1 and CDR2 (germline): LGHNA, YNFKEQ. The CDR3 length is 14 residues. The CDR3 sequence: CASSQGGQGSEQYF. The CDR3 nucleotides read TGTGCCAGCAGCCAAGGGGGACAGGGATCCGAGCAGTACTTC.

The chain's CDR3 is CASSIIGVGQPQHF. DNA for the CDR3: TGTGCCAGCAGTATAATAGGGGTGGGTCAGCCCCAGCATTTT. V and J are TRBV27 and TRBJ1-5, with D possibly TRBD1 on 5 matching bases. The CDR3 totals 14 residues. CDR1 MNHEY and CDR2 SMNVEV come from the germline V gene (reference sequence). V lost 5 bases, J lost 6 bases, and 14 bases lay in between.

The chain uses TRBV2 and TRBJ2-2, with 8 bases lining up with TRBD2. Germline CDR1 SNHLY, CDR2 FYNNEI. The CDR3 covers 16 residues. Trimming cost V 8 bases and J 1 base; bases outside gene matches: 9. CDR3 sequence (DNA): TGTGCCAGCTCAGTCGGGAGGGCCGGGAACACCGGGGAGCTGTTTTTT. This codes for CASSVGRAGNTGELFF. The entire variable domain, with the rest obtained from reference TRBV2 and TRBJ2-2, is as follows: EPEVTQTPSHQVTQMGQEVILRCVPISNHLYFYWYRQILGQKVEFLVSFYNNEISEKSEIFDDQFSVERPDGSNFTLKIRSTKLEDSAMYFCASSVGRAGNTGELFFGEGSRLTVL.

The CDR3 DNA reads TGTGCCAGCAGCTACACTCAGGGGAATCTTTACGAGCAGTACTTC. Translating it yields CASSYTQGNLYEQYF. V is TRBV5-4 and J is TRBJ2-7; a weak D match, TRBD1 (6 bases). The germline V gene encodes CDR1 SGHNT and CDR2 YYREEE (reference sequence). V lost 3 bases, J lost 4 bases, and 17 bases lay in between. This CDR3 comprises 15 residues. Together with reference TRBV5-4 and TRBJ2-7, the CDR3 gives the full variable domain: ETGVTQSPTHLIKTRGQQVTLRCSSQSGHNTVSWYQQALGQGPQFIFQYYREEENGRGNFPPRFSGLQFPNYSSELNVNALELDDSALYLCASSYTQGNLYEQYFGPGTRLTVT.

The DNA for the CDR3 is TGTGCCAGCAGCGCCTCGGACAGGGCCATCACCTTC. Its translation: CASSASDRAITF. The gene calls are TRBV9 and TRBJ1-2; 8 nucleotides align to TRBD1. Germline CDR1 is SGDLS and CDR2 is YYNGEE. There are 12 residues in the CDR3. Trimming took 3 bases from V and 13 from J; bases not matched to a gene: 8.

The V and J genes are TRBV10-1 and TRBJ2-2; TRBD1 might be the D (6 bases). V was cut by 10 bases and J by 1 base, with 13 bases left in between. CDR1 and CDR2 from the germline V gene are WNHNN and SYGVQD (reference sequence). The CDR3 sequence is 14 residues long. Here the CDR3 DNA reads TGCGCCATCTCCCCGGACAGGAACACCGGGGAGCTGTTTTTT. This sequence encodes CAISPDRNTGELFF.

The DNA for the CDR3 is TGTGCCAGCAGCACGGTCTGGGGTGGGACCCAGTACTTC. Amino acids: CASSTVWGGTQYF. The chain combines TRBV7-3 with TRBJ2-5, with D unresolved. CDR1 is SGHTA, CDR2 FQGTGA, per germline. Trimming took 5 bases from V and 7 from J, leaving 14 bases between them. This CDR3 has 13 amino acids. Supplemented by reference TRBV7-3 and TRBJ2-5, the full variable domain reads GAGVSQTPSNKVTEKGKYVELRCDPISGHTALYWYRQSLGQGPEFLIYFQGTGAADDSGLPNDRFFAVRPEGSVSTLKIQRTERGDSAVYLCASSTVWGGTQYFGPGTRLLVL.

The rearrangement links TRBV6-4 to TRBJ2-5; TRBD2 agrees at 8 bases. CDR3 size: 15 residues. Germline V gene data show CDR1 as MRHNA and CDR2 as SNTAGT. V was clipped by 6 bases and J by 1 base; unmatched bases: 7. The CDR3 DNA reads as TGTGCCAGCAGCCTGTCGGCGGGAGGCCAAGAGACCCAGTACTTC. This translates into CASSLSAGGQETQYF.

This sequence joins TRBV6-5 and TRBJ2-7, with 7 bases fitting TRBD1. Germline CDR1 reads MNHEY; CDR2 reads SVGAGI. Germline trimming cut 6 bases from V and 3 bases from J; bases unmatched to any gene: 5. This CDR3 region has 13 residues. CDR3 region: CASRDGTDYEQYF. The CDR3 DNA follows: TGTGCCAGCAGAGACGGGACAGACTACGAGCAGTACTTC.

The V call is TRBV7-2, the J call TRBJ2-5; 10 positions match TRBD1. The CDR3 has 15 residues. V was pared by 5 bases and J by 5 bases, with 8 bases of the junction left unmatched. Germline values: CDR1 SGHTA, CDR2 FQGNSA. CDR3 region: CASSEGQGVRETQYF. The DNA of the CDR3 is TGTGCCAGCAGCGAAGGACAGGGGGTGCGGGAGACCCAGTACTTC.

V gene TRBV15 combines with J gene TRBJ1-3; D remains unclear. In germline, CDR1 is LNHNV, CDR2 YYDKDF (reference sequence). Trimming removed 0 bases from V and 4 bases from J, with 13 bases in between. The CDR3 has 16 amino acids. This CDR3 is CATSRDRGPEGNTIYF. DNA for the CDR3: TGTGCCACCAGCAGAGATCGGGGTCCGGAGGGAAACACCATATATTTT.

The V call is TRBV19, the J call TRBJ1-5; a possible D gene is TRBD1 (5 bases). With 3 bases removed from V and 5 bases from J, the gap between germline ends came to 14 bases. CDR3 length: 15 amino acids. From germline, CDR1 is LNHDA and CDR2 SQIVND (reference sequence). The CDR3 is CASSIGDVGYQPQHF. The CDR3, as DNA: TGTGCCAGTAGTATCGGGGACGTAGGATATCAGCCCCAGCATTTT.

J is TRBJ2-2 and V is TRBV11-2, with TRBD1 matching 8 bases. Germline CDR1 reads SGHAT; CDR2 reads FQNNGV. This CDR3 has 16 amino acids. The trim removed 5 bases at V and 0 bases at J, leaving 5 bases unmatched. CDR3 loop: CASSAGQGTNTGELFF. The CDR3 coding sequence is TGTGCCAGCAGCGCCGGACAGGGTACGAACACCGGGGAGCTGTTTTTT. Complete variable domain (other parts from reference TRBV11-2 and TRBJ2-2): EAGVAQSPRYKIIEKRQSVAFWCNPISGHATLYWYQQILGQGPKLLIQFQNNGVVDDSQLPKDRFSAERLKGVDSTLKIQPAKLEDSAVYLCASSAGQGTNTGELFFGEGSRLTVL.